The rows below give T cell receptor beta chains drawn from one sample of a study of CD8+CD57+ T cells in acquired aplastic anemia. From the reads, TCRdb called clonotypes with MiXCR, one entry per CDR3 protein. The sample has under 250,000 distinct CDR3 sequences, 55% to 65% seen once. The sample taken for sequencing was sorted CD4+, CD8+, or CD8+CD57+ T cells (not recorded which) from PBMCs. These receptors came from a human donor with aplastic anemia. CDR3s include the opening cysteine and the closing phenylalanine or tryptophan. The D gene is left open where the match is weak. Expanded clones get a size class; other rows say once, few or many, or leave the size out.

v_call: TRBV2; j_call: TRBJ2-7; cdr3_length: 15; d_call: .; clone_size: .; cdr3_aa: CASSGVEGAVYEQYF; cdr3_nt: TGTGCCAGCAGTGGGGTGGAGGGGGCGGTCTACGAGCAGTACTTC
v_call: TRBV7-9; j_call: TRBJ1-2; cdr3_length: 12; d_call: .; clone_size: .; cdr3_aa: CASRAQSEGYTF; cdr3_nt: TGTGCCAGTCGCGCACAATCGGAGGGCTACACCTTC
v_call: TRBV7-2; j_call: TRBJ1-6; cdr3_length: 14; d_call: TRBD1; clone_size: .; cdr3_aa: CASSPGTDSSPLHF; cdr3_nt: TGTGCCAGCAGCCCCGGGACAGATAGTTCACCCCTCCACTTT
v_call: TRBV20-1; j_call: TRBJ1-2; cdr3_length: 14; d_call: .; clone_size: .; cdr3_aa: CSARPPWDPYGYTF; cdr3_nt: TGCAGTGCTCGACCCCCTTGGGACCCATATGGCTACACCTTC
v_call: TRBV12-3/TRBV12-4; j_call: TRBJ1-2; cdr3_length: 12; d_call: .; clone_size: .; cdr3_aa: CASSLGAHGYTF; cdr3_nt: TGTGCCAGCAGTTTGGGAGCTCATGGCTACACCTTC
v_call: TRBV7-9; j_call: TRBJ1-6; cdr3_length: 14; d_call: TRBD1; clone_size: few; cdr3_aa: CASIGEGQNSPLHF; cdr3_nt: TGTGCCAGCATAGGCGAGGGACAGAATTCACCCCTCCACTTT
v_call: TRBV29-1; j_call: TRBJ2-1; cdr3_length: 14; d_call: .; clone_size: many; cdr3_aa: CSARPGRSYNEQFF; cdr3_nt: TGCAGCGCTCGGCCGGGAAGGTCCTACAATGAGCAGTTCTTC
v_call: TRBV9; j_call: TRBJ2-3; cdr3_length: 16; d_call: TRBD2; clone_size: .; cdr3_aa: CASSVAVAGTSDTQYF; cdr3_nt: TGTGCCAGCAGCGTAGCGGTAGCGGGGACCTCAGATACGCAGTATTTT
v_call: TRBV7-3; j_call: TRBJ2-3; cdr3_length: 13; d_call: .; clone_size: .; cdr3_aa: CASSLSYGSQQYF; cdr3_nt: TGTGCCAGCAGCTTAAGTTATGGCAGTCAGCAGTATTTT
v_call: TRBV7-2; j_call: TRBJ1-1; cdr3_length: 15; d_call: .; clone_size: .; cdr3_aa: CASRDEPNPRRGAFF; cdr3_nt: TGTGCCAGCAGGGATGAGCCTAACCCTAGGCGGGGAGCTTTCTTT
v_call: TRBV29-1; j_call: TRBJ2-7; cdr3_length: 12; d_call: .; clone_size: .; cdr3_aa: CSVELKAYEQYF; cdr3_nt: TGCAGCGTTGAGCTAAAAGCCTACGAGCAGTACTTC
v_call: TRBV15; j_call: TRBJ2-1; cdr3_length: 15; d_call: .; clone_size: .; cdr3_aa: CATSRAGSSYNEQFF; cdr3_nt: TGTGCCACCAGCCGTGCAGGGAGCTCCTACAATGAGCAGTTCTTC
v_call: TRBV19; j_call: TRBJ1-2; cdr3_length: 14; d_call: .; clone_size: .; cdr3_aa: CASISPVISSGYTF; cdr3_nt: TGTGCCAGTATTTCTCCGGTAATTTCGTCAGGCTACACCTTC
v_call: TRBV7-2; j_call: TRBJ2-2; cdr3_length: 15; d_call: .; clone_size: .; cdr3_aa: CASCAGGLITGELFF; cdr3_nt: TGTGCCAGCTGCGCCGGGGGGCTCATCACCGGGGAGCTGTTTTTT
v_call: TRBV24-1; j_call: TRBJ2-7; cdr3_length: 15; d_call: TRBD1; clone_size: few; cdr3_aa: CATSDVGTGLDEQYF; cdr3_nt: TGTGCCACCAGTGATGTGGGGACAGGTCTTGACGAGCAGTACTTC
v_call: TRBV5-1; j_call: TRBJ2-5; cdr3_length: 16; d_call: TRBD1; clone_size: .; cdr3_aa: CASSSGVGTGQETQYF; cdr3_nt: TGCGCCAGCAGCTCAGGCGTAGGGACAGGGCAAGAGACCCAGTACTTC
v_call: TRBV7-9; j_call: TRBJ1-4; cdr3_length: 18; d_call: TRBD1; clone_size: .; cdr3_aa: CASSPGKGQGGTNEKLFF; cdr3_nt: TGTGCCAGCAGCCCAGGGAAGGGACAGGGTGGGACTAATGAAAAACTGTTTTTT
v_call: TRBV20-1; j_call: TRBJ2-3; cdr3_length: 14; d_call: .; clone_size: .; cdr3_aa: CSATGTDSTDTQYF; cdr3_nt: TGCAGTGCGACCGGGACGGACAGCACAGATACGCAGTATTTT
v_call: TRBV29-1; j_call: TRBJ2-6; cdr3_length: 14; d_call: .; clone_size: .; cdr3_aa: CSVEAGFGANVLTF; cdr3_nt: TGCAGCGTTGAAGCCGGCTTTGGGGCCAACGTCCTGACTTTC
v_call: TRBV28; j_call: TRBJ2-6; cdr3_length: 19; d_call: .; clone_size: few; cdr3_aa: CASSLWGANPLSGANVLTF; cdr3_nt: TGTGCCAGCAGTTTATGGGGAGCAAACCCCCTCTCTGGGGCCAACGTCCTGACTTTC
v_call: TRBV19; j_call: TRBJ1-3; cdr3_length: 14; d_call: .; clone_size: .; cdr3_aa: CASSIEGAGNTIYF; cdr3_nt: TGTGCCAGTAGTATAGAAGGGGCTGGAAACACCATATATTTT
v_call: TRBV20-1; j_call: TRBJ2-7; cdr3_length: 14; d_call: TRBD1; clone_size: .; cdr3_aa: CSASRGQGTGEQYF; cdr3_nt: TGCAGTGCTAGCCGAGGACAGGGAACGGGGGAGCAGTACTTC
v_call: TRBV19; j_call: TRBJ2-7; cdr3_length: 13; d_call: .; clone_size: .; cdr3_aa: CGRPAGHSYEQYF; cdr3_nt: TGTGGGAGGCCTGCGGGTCACTCCTACGAGCAGTACTTC
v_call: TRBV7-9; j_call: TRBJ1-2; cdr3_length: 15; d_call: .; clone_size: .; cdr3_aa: CASSTRALARYGYTF; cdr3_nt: TGTGCCAGCAGCACGAGGGCCCTAGCCAGATATGGCTACACCTTC
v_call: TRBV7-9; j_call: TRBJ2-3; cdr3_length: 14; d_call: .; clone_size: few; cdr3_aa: CASSFGTGLGTQYF; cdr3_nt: TGTGCCAGCAGCTTCGGGACGGGGTTGGGTACGCAGTATTTT
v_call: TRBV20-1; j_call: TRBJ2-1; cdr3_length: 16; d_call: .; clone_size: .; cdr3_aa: CSARDGTASSYNEQFF; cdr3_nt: TGCAGTGCTAGAGATGGGACTGCGAGCTCCTACAATGAGCAGTTCTTC
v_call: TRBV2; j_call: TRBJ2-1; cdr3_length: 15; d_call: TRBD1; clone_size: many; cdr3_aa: CASSEGQGVKNEQFF; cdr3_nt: TGTGCCAGTAGTGAAGGACAGGGGGTAAAAAATGAGCAGTTCTTC
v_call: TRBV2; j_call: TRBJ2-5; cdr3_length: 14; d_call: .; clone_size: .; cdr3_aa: CASTPARVSETQYF; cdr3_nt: TGTGCCAGCACTCCGGCTAGAGTTTCAGAGACCCAGTACTTC